The next 25 T cell receptor beta chains were all read from a single sample in a study of T cells after posttransplantation cyclophosphamide. Cells defined as naive were viable CD3+CD4+ or CD3+CD8+ and CCR7+CD45RA+CD45RO-CD95-CD27+CD28+. Clones were sequenced by immunoSEQ multiplex PCR, and TCRdb holds only the in-frame ones, with some missing. This table holds roughly 32,000 clones, approximately 90% found once. Material: naive CD4+ T cells sorted from PBMCs. The receptors originated from a woman aged 60 to 75 in good health, CMV-negative, and a related stem cell transplant donor.

This clone appeared once. This chain connects TRBV30 to TRBJ1-1; weak D call: TRBD1 (6 bases). V gave up 6 bases and J gave up 11 bases, with 19 bases separating them. The CDR3 consists of 12 residues. CDR1 GTSNPN and CDR2 SVGIG come from the germline V gene (reference sequence). The CDR3 loop reads CACTIAGTFAFF. In nucleotides, the CDR3 is TGTGCCTGCACTATAGCCGGGACATTCGCTTTCTTT.

This sequence joins TRBV2 and TRBJ2-7; perhaps TRBD1 as D (6 bases). Germline V gives CDR1 SNHLY, CDR2 FYNNEI. V was clipped by 1 base and J by 11 bases, with 12 bases between them. CDR3 length: 12 residues. In DNA form, the CDR3 reads TGTGCCAGCAGTGAAGAGGGGGTAATAGAGTACTTC. This sequence encodes CASSEEGVIEYF.

The V gene is TRBV6-5, the J gene TRBJ2-3; maybe TRBD2 (6 bases). Germline-derived CDR1 and CDR2 are MNHEY and SVGAGI. The CDR3 loop spans 14 amino acids. The V end was cut by 6 bases, the J end by 0 bases, with 10 bases between. CDR3 sequence (DNA): TGTGCCAGCAGGGGGGGTTTCAGCACAGATACGCAGTATTTT. Translated: CASRGGFSTDTQYF.

The chain is built from TRBV4-2 and TRBJ1-1; possibly TRBD1 for D (6 bases). Germline V lookup: CDR1 LGHNA, CDR2 YNFKEQ. Trimming stripped 4 bases from V and 1 base from J, with 10 bases between. This CDR3 has 14 amino acids. The CDR3 reads CASSRGGGNTEAFF. CDR3 sequence (DNA): TGTGCCAGCAGCCGGGGAGGGGGGAACACTGAAGCTTTCTTT.

For the CDR3, the DNA is TGTGCCAGTAGTATGACGCAGCACGGAGACTATGGCTACACCTTC. Translated: CASSMTQHGDYGYTF. The chain couples TRBV19 to TRBJ1-2, with D unresolved. V was cut by 3 bases and J by 3 bases, with 14 bases left in between. This CDR3 region has 15 residues. Germline assignment: CDR1 LNHDA and CDR2 SQIVND (reference sequence).

The chain has TRBV18 and TRBJ2-5, with a tentative D call TRBD1 (6 bases). V shed 2 bases and J shed 5 bases, with 18 bases lying between them. CDR1 is KGHSH, CDR2 LQKENI, per germline. CDR3 length: 16 residues. CDR3 nucleotides: TGTGCCAGCTCACCAATCGGGTCTGGGGGCGGTGAGACCCAGTACTTC. The encoded protein is CASSPIGSGGGETQYF.

V usage is TRBV6-1 and J usage is TRBJ2-6; weak D call: TRBD1 (5 bases). The CDR3 is 18 amino acids. The V gene's germline CDR1 is MNHNS and CDR2 SASEGT. The V and J ends lost 4 bases and 2 bases respectively, with 18 bases between them. The CDR3 here is CASSGQPAGIAGANVLTF. The CDR3 bases are TGTGCCAGCAGTGGACAGCCTGCTGGGATTGCTGGGGCCAACGTCCTGACTTTC.

This chain uses TRBV9 with TRBJ2-7; D call uncertain. This CDR3 region has 14 residues. CDR1 and CDR2 (germline): SGDLS, YYNGEE. The V gene lost 4 bases and the J gene lost 1 base, with 12 bases spanning the gap. The CDR3 DNA is TGTGCCAGCAGCACCGCACTGATTTCCTACGAGCAGTACTTC. This translates into CASSTALISYEQYF.

J is TRBJ2-7 and V is TRBV7-2; 11 nucleotides match TRBD1. The CDR3 has 16 residues. J lost 7 bases, V lost 5 bases, and 13 bases had no gene match. From germline, CDR1 is SGHTA and CDR2 FQGNSA. This CDR3 reads CASSARSGTGGREQYF. CDR3 DNA sequence: TGTGCCAGCAGCGCCCGATCCGGGACAGGGGGTCGTGAGCAGTACTTC. Based on the CDR3 plus reference TRBV7-2 and TRBJ2-7, the full variable domain is GAGVSQSPSNKVTEKGKDVELRCDPISGHTALYWYRQSLGQGLEFLIYFQGNSAPDKSGLPSDRFSAERTGGSVSTLTIQRTQQEDSAVYLCASSARSGTGGREQYFGPGTRLTVT.

The chain uses TRBV18 and TRBJ2-3, with D possibly TRBD1 on 5 matching bases. This CDR3 is 18 amino acids long. Trimming removed 6 bases at V and 6 bases at J, with 28 bases between. The germline CDR1 and CDR2 sequences are KGHSH and LQKENI. CDR3 nucleotides: TGTGCCAGCTCCGCGAACTCTATTGGGCAGGGAAGATCGGATACGCAGTATTTT. Residues: CASSANSIGQGRSDTQYF. The whole variable domain, filled in from reference TRBV18 and TRBJ2-3, reads NAGVMQNPRHLVRRRGQEARLRCSPMKGHSHVYWYRQLPEEGLKFMVYLQKENIIDESGMPKERFSAEFPKEGPSILRIQQVVRGDSAAYFCASSANSIGQGRSDTQYFGPGTRLTVL.

The rearrangement joins TRBV28 to TRBJ1-2; a weak D match, TRBD1 (6 bases). The germline CDR1 and CDR2 sequences are MDHEN and SYDVKM. This CDR3 comprises 15 residues. V lost 6 bases and J lost 0, with 14 bases in between. The CDR3 nucleotides read TGTGCCAGCAGAGAACAGGGTGGTGCTAACTATGGCTACACCTTC. It yields the protein CASREQGGANYGYTF.

The CDR3 loop is CASSSPSSGNTDTQYF. In nucleotides, the CDR3 is TGTGCCAGCAGTTCGCCCTCTAGCGGGAACACAGATACGCAGTATTTT. The chain has TRBV28 and TRBJ2-3, with TRBD2 matching 9 bases. This CDR3 region has 16 residues. CDR1 and CDR2 from the germline V gene are MDHEN and SYDVKM. The junction had 7 bases not matched to a gene; V was cut back by 4 bases and J by 2 bases. The complete variable domain, with remaining parts taken from reference TRBV28 and TRBJ2-3, reads DVKVTQSSRYLVKRTGEKVFLECVQDMDHENMFWYRQDPGLGLRLIYFSYDVKMKEKGDIPEGYSVSREKKERFSLILESASTNQTSMYLCASSSPSSGNTDTQYFGPGTRLTVL.

This clone was recorded once. CDR3: CASSLVAGPQETQYF. CDR3 DNA: TGTGCCAGCAGCTTGGTCGCGGGACCTCAAGAGACCCAGTACTTC. This chain connects TRBV5-4 to TRBJ2-5; TRBD2 is a possible D gene (6 bases). The germline V and J ends were trimmed by 0 bases and 2 bases, with 11 bases remaining between them. The CDR3 extends over 15 amino acids. Per germline, CDR1 SGHNT and CDR2 YYREEE (reference sequence).

This clone was picked up one time. This chain links TRBV7-3 with TRBJ2-3; 7 bases fit TRBD2. The CDR3 extends over 18 amino acids. The V segment lost 2 bases and the J segment 4 bases; nucleotides outside the gene matches: 15. Germline assignment: CDR1 SGHTA and CDR2 FQGTGA. CDR3 sequence (DNA): TGTGCCAGCAGCTTATCCCTCCGGGGGGAGGGGAGGGCAGATACGCAGTATTTT. Translating gives CASSLSLRGEGRADTQYF.

The DNA of the CDR3 is TGCGCCAGCAGCTTCACAGACACTAGCACAGATACGCAGTATTTT. Its translation is CASSFTDTSTDTQYF. V usage is TRBV5-1 and J usage is TRBJ2-3, with D unresolved. The CDR3 runs to 15 residues. The V gene lost 2 bases and the J gene lost 0 bases, with 10 bases spanning the gap. Germline CDR1 SGHRS, CDR2 YFSETQ.

This sequence joins TRBV5-1 and TRBJ2-3; 10 bases are a match to TRBD1. Germline assignment: CDR1 SGHRS and CDR2 YFSETQ. The CDR3 consists of 14 residues. V shed 4 bases and J 4 bases; nucleotides not matched to a gene: 3. This CDR3 reads CASSPGQGADTQYF. The CDR3 nucleotides read TGCGCCAGCAGCCCTGGACAGGGGGCAGATACGCAGTATTTT.

The rearrangement links TRBV7-9 to TRBJ1-6; D not certain. CDR3 length equals 14 residues. V was clipped by 1 base and J by 9 bases, with 10 bases between them. CDR1 and CDR2 (germline): SEHNR, FQNEAQ (reference sequence). The CDR3 DNA sequence: TGTGCCAGCAGCTTAGAGCTCGGAGTTTCACCCCTCCACTTT. This translates into CASSLELGVSPLHF.

This clone was counted once. The junction departs from the called germline gene at one end, perhaps through a read error. The chain is built from TRBV7-7 and TRBJ2-2, with D possibly matching TRBD1 (6 bases). The CDR3 is made up of 13 amino acids. CDR1 SSHAT and CDR2 FNYEAQ come from the germline V gene (reference sequence). In nucleotides, the CDR3 is TGTGCTAGCAGCTCACAGGGAACCGGGGAGCTGTTTTTT. This sequence encodes CASSSQGTGELFF.

The chain has TRBV4-1 and TRBJ1-1; 8 nucleotides align to TRBD1. The CDR3 has 16 amino acids. Germline V gene lookup returns CDR1 MGHRA and CDR2 YSYEKL. J gave up 3 bases and V 2 bases, and 8 bases lay outside the gene matches. Here the CDR3 DNA reads TGCGCCAGCAGCCAACCATCAGGGGGCGTAGACACTGAAGCTTTCTTT. Protein sequence: CASSQPSGGVDTEAFF.

This clone was observed a single time. The chain combines TRBV18 with TRBJ1-4, with D hard to call. The length of the CDR3 is 16 residues. V was cut by 2 bases and J by 1 base, with 11 bases left in between. Germline V gene sequence: CDR1 KGHSH, CDR2 LQKENI. The CDR3 here is CASSPNGGETNEKLFF. Written as DNA, the CDR3 is TGTGCCAGCTCACCAAATGGCGGGGAAACTAATGAAAAACTGTTTTTT.

V is TRBV18 and J is TRBJ1-2; TRBD1 matches at 8 bases. The V gene's germline CDR1 is KGHSH and CDR2 LQKENI. CDR3 length: 14 amino acids. The V gene end was trimmed by 4 bases and the J gene end by 12 bases; junction bases not matched to a gene: 13. The CDR3 DNA is TGTGCCAGCTCACGGACAGGGAGTTGGGATCAGGACACCTTC. It encodes CASSRTGSWDQDTF.

Worth noting for this clone: The identical CDR3 is also encoded by other nucleotide sequences in the sample. V and J are TRBV18 and TRBJ2-5; D is perhaps TRBD1 (6 bases). V lost 2 bases, J lost 4 bases, and 8 bases lay in between. The CDR3 consists of 13 residues. Germline loops: CDR1 KGHSH, CDR2 LQKENI. The CDR3 DNA follows: TGTGCCAGCTCACCAGGGGGCGGAGAGACCCAGTACTTC. This encodes CASSPGGGETQYF.

V usage is TRBV19 and J usage is TRBJ1-5; 9 bases match TRBD1. V lost 4 bases to trimming and J lost 7 bases; unmatched junction nucleotides: 8. The CDR3 is made up of 15 amino acids. Germline V gene data show CDR1 as LNHDA and CDR2 as SQIVND (reference sequence). Written as DNA, the CDR3 is TGTGCCAGTAGTAATACAGGGGGCTGGAGCCAGCCCCAGCATTTT. Amino acid sequence: CASSNTGGWSQPQHF. The variable domain in full, completed from reference TRBV19 and TRBJ1-5, reads DGGITQSPKYLFRKEGQNVTLSCEQNLNHDAMYWYRQDPGQGLRLIYYSQIVNDFQKGDIAEGYSVSREKKESFPLTVTSAQKNPTAFYLCASSNTGGWSQPQHFGDGTRLSIL.

The chain combines TRBV10-3 with TRBJ1-3; D not certain. Germline V CDR1 and CDR2: ENHRY, SYGVKD. The V end was cut by 4 bases, the J end by 4 bases, with 11 bases between. The CDR3 runs to 14 residues. The CDR3 bases are TGTGCCATCAGTGGACACTTCGAGGGAAACACCATATATTTT. It yields the protein CAISGHFEGNTIYF.

The chain links TRBV18 to TRBJ2-7, with 9 nucleotides matching TRBD1. V trimming: 4 bases; J trimming: 6 bases; junction bases outside the gene matches: 4. The CDR3 runs to 13 residues. Germline loops: CDR1 KGHSH, CDR2 LQKENI. CDR3 amino acids: CASSQRQGGEQYF. In DNA, the CDR3 is TGTGCCAGCTCACAAAGACAGGGGGGCGAGCAGTACTTC.